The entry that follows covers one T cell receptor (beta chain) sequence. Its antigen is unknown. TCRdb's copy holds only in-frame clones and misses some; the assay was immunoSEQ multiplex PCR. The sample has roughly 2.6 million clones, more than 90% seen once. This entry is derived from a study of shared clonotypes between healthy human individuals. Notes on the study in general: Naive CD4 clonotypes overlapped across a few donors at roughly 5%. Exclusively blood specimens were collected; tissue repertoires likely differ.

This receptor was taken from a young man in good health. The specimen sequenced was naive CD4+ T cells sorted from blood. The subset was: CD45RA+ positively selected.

The DNA of the CDR3 is TGTGCCAGCAGCCCTACGCGGACAGCTTTCTACGAGCAGTACTTC. The encoded protein is CASSPTRTAFYEQYF. This rearrangement joins TRBV7-2 to TRBJ2-7; TRBD1 might be the D (6 bases). V gave up 5 bases and J gave up 3 bases, with 17 bases separating them. This CDR3 comprises 15 residues. Germline V lookup: CDR1 SGHTA, CDR2 FQGNSA.